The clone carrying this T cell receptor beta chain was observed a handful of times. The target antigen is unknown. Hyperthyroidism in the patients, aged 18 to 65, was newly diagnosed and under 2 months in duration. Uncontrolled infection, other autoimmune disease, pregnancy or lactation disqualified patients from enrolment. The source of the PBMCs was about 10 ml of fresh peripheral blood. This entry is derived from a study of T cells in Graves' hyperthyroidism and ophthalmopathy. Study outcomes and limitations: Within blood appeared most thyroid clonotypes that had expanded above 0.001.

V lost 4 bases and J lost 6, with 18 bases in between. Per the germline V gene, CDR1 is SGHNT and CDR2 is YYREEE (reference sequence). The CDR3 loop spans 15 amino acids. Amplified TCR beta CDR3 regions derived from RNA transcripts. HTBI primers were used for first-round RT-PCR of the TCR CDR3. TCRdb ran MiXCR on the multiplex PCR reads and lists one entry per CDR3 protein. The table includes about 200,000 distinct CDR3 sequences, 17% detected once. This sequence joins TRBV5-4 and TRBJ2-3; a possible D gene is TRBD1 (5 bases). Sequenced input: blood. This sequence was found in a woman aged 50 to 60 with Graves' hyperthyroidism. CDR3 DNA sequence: TGTGCCAGCAGCCAGATAGGGGTCATGTCGGATACGCAGTATTTT. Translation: CASSQIGVMSDTQYF.